This TCR beta chain is drawn from a study of technical replicates of blood from several donors. Using immunoSEQ multiplex PCR, the repertoire was profiled, and TCRdb retains in-frame clones only, with some absent. The sample lists tens of thousands of clones, roughly nine tenths occurring once. Trimming at V came to 3 bases and at J to 3 bases, leaving 9 bases not matched to a gene. Germline lookup yields CDR1 SGHNT and CDR2 YYREEE (reference sequence). The CDR3 extends over 16 amino acids. The chain joins TRBV5-4 to TRBJ2-3; 8 nucleotides match TRBD1. The specimen was PBMCs. This TCR was sampled from a human donor in good health. Some clones in this sample may be carry-over from other donors' samples. The CDR3 DNA is TGTGCCAGCAGCTCGAGTAACAGGGGGAGGACAGATACGCAGTATTTT. Residues: CASSSSNRGRTDTQYF.